This T cell receptor beta chain derives from a study of human T cells and chemical hapten exposure. Findings and limits, study-wide: Against controls, expanded TCRs gave rise to significantly more large CDR3 similarity clusters.

Time point here: patch test 2, 6 weeks after DPC sensitization. Sample treatment: therapeutic diphenylcyclopropenone sensitization with weekly scalp DPC. Trimming left V 5 bases short and J 7 bases short, with 13 bases between. The CDR3 has 13 residues. Germline V gene lookup returns CDR1 KGHDR and CDR2 SFDVKD. Original data processing: Per-sample TCR counts ranged from roughly 20,000 to 700,000, median about 100,000. Using its own MiXCR run on the RACE reads, TCRdb lists one record per CDR3 protein. The V and J calls were determined by TCRdb, not by the authors. The sample contains about 78,000 distinct CDR3 sequences, about 8% of which appear only once. A few counts support this clonotype. The antigen is unknown.

The sample in question was whole blood, obtained in connection with sensitization to the hapten diphenylcyclopropenone (DPC). This chain uses TRBV24-1 with TRBJ1-2; maybe TRBD1 (6 bases). This clonotype originated in a woman aged 45-59 years with alopecia areata. Some clones in this sample may be carry-over from other donors' samples. CDR3 coding DNA: TGTGCCACCAGTGCGGGGGGCGCCTTTGGCTACACCTTC. As protein: CATSAGGAFGYTF.